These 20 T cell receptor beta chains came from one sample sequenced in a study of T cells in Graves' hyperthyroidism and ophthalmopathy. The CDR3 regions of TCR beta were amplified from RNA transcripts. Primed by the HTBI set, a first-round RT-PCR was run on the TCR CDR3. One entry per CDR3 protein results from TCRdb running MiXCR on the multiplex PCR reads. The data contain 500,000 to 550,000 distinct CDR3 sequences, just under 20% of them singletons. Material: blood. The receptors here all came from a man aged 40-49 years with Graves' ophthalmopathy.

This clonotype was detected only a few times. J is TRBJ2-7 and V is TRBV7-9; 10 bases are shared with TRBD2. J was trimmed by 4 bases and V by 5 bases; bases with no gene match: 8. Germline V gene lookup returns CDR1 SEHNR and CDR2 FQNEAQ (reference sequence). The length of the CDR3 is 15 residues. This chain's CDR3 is CASSKGLAATYEQYF. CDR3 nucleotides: TGTGCCAGCAGCAAAGGACTAGCGGCCACTTACGAGCAGTACTTC.

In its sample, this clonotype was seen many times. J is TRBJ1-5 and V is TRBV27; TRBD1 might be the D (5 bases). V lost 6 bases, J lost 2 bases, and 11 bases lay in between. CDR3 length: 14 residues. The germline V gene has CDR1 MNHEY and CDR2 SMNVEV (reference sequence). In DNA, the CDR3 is TGTGCCAGCAGGTCAGGGTTGGGCAATCAGCCCCAGCATTTT. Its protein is CASRSGLGNQPQHF.

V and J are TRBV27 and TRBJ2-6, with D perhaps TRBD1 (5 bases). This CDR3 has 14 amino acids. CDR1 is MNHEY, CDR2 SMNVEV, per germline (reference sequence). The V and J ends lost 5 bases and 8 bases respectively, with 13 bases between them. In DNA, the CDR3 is TGTGCCAGCAGTAGTCTGACAGAAACCAACGTCCTGACTTTC. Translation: CASSSLTETNVLTF.

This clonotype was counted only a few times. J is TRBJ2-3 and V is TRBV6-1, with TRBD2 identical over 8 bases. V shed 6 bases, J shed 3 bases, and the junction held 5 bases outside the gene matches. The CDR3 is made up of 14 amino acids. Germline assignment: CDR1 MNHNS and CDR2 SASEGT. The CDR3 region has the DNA TGTGCCAGCAGGGGACTAGAGGGTACAGATACGCAGTATTTT. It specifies CASRGLEGTDTQYF.

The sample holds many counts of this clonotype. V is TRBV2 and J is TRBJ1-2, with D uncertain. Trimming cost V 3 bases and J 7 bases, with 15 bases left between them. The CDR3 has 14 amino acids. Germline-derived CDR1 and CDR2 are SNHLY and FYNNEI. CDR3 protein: CASSEATSWGGYTF. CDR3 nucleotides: TGTGCCAGCAGTGAGGCCACCTCCTGGGGTGGCTACACCTTC.

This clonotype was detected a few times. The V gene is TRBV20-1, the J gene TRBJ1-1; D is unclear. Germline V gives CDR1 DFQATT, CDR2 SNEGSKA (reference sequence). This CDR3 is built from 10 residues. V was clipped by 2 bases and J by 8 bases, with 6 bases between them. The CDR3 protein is CSARSQEAFF. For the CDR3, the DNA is TGCAGTGCTAGATCACAGGAAGCTTTCTTT.

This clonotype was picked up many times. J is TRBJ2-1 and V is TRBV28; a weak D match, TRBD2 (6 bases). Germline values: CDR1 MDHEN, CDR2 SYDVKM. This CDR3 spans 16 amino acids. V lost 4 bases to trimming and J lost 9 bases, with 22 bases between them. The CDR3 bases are TGTGCCAGCAGTTCCAGGGACTGGAGACGGTTGAGTGAGCAGTTCTTC. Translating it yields CASSSRDWRRLSEQFF. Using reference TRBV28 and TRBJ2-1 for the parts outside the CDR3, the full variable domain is DVKVTQSSRYLVKRTGEKVFLECVQDMDHENMFWYRQDPGLGLRLIYFSYDVKMKEKGDIPEGYSVSREKKERFSLILESASTNQTSMYLCASSSRDWRRLSEQFFGPGTRLTVL.

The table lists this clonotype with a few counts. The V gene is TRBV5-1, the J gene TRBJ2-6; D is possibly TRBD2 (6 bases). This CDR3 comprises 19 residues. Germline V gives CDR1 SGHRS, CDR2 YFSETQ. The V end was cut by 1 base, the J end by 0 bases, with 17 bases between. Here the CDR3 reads CASSLLGSGLPSGANVLTF. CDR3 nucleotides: TGCGCCAGCAGCTTGTTGGGGTCGGGACTTCCCTCTGGGGCCAACGTCCTGACTTTC.

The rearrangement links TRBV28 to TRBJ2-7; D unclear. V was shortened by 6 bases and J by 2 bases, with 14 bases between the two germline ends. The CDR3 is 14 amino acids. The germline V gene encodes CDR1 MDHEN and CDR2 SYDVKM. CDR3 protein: CASRRPEDAYEQYF. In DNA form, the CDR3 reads TGTGCCAGCAGACGGCCGGAAGATGCCTACGAGCAGTACTTC.

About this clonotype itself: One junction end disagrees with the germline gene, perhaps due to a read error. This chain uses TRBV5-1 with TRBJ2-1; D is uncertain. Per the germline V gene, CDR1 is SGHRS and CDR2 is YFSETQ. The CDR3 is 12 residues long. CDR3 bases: TGCGCCAGCAGCCCCGACGACCAGTCTATTATCTTC. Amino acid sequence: CASSPDDQSIIF.

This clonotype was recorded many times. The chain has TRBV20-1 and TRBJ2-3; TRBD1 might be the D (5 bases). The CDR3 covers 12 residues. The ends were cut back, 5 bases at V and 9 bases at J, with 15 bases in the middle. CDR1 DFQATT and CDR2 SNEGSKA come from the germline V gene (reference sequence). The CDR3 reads CSAGVATATQYF. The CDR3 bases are TGCAGTGCTGGAGTGGCGACAGCCACGCAGTATTTT.

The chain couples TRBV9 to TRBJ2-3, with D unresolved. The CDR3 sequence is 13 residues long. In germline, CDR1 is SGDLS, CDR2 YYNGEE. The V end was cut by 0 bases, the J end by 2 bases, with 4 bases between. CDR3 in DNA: TGTGCCAGCAGCGTAGAGGTCACAGATACGCAGTATTTT. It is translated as CASSVEVTDTQYF.

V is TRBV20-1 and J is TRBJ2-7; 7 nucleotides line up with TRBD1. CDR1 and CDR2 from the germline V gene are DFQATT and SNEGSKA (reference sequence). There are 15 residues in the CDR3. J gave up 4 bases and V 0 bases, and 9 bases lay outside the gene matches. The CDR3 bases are TGCAGTGCTAGAGATCCTCCGGGACAGCGTTACGAGCAGTACTTC. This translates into CSARDPPGQRYEQYF.

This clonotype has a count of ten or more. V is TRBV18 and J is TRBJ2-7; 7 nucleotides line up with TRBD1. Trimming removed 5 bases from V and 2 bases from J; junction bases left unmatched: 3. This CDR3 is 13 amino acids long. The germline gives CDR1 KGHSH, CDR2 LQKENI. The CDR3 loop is CASSTGTAYEQYF. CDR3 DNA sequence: TGTGCCAGCTCAACTGGGACAGCCTACGAGCAGTACTTC.

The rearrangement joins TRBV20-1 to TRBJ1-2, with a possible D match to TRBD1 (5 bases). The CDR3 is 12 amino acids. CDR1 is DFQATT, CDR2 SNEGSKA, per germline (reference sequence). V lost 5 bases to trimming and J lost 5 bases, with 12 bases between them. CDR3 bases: TGCAGTGCTGGGGCCCCTGAGTATGGCTACACCTTC. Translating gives CSAGAPEYGYTF.

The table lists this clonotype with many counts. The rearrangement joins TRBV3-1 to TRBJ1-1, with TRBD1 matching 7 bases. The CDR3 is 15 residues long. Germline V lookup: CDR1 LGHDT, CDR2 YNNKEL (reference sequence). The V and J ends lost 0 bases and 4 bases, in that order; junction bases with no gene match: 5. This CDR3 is CASSQDEAGGTEAFF. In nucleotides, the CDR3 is TGTGCCAGCAGCCAAGATGAGGCAGGGGGCACTGAAGCTTTCTTT. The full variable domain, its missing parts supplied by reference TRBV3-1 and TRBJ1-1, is DTAVSQTPKYLVTQMGNDKSIKCEQNLGHDTMYWYKQDSKKFLKIMFSYNNKELIINETVPNRFSPKSPDKAHLNLHINSLELGDSAVYFCASSQDEAGGTEAFFGQGTRLTVV.

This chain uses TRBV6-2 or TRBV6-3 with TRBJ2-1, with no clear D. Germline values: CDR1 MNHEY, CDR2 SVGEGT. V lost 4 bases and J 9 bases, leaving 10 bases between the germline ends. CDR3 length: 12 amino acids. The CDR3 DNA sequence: TGTGCCAGCAGTTTGCTCTGGGGTGAGCAGTTCTTC. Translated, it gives CASSLLWGEQFF.

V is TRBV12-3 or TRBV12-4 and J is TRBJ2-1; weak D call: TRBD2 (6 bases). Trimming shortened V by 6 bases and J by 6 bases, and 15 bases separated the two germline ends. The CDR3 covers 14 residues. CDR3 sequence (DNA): TGTGCCAGCAGAAGAACGGGAGTCGGCAATGAGCAGTTCTTC. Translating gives CASRRTGVGNEQFF.

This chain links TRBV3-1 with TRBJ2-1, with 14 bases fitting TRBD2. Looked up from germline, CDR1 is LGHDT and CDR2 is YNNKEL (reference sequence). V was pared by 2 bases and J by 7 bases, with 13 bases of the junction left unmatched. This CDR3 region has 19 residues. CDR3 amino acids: CASSQIFTGLAGGGNEQFF. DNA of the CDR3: TGTGCCAGCAGCCAAATTTTTACCGGACTAGCGGGGGGCGGGAATGAGCAGTTCTTC.

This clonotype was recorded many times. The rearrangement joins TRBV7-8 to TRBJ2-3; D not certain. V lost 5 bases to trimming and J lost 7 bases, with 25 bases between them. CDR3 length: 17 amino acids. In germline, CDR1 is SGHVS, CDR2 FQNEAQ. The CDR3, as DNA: TGTGCCAGCAGCATAATCGCTTTCGGATCCTCCAAGAATACGCAGTATTTT. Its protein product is CASSIIAFGSSKNTQYF.